The sample holds one count of the clone carrying this T cell receptor (beta chain). Profiled with immunoSEQ multiplex PCR; TCRdb holds only in-frame clones, not every one. The table lists approximately 120,000 clones, 85% to 90% of them singletons. This sample is part of a study of cytomegalovirus exposure and HLA in healthy donors. The source of this sequence is a woman aged 18-35 years in good health and CMV-seronegative. The material sequenced was PBMCs.

The CDR3 region is CASSRGLQPEAFF. The CDR3 region has the DNA TGTGCCAGCAGCCGGGGTTTGCAGCCTGAAGCTTTCTTT. This chain connects TRBV5-6 to TRBJ1-1; D ambiguous. This CDR3 comprises 13 residues. From germline, CDR1 is SGHDT and CDR2 YYEEEE. V was shortened by 4 bases and J by 6 bases, with 13 bases between the two germline ends.